The clone carrying this T cell receptor (beta chain) was observed a handful of times. Its antigen is still unknown. The data are from a study of cytomegalovirus exposure and HLA in healthy donors. Study findings and constraints: In a later analysis, HLA-associated beta chains showed higher expansion and lower generation probabilities than comparable chains. Under in vitro conditions, a few CMV-associated chains were confirmed as specific for CMV antigens.

V was clipped by 3 bases and J by 10 bases, with 8 bases between them. Germline V gene sequence: CDR1 SGHNT, CDR2 YYREEE (reference sequence). CDR3 size: 11 residues. The PCR contained 60 Vbeta and 13 Jbeta primers. Generated by immunoSEQ multiplex PCR, the TCRdb table keeps only in-frame clones and is missing some. Seen here are 45,000 to 60,000 clones, around three quarters observed once, and the top ten hold 7.5% to 8.5%. The genes are TRBV5-4 and TRBJ2-1; TRBD1 might be the D (6 bases). This TCR was recovered from a man aged 25 to 45 in good health and CMV-seropositive. The sample consisted of PBMCs. CDR3 protein: CASSSGVEQFF. For the CDR3, the DNA is TGTGCCAGCAGCTCAGGGGTGGAGCAGTTCTTC. Together with reference TRBV5-4 and TRBJ2-1, the CDR3 gives the full variable domain: ETGVTQSPTHLIKTRGQQVTLRCSSQSGHNTVSWYQQALGQGPQFIFQYYREEENGRGNFPPRFSGLQFPNYSSELNVNALELDDSALYLCASSSGVEQFFGPGTRLTVL.